These 15 T cell receptor beta chains were sequenced from one sample in a study of cytomegalovirus exposure and HLA in healthy donors. The method was immunoSEQ multiplex PCR; TCRdb's version includes in-frame clones alone and lacks a portion of them. The sample records some 48,000 clones, just over 85% being singletons. Sequencing was performed on PBMCs. These receptors came from a woman aged 25 to 39 in good health and CMV-seronegative.

This chain joins TRBV16 and TRBJ1-5; D is ambiguous. Germline assignment: CDR1 KGHSY and CDR2 FQNENV. The V gene lost 1 base and the J gene lost 1 base, with 11 bases spanning the gap. This CDR3 region has 16 residues. The CDR3 region is CASSQLLEASNQPQHF. As DNA, the CDR3 is TGTGCCAGCAGCCAATTATTAGAGGCGAGCAATCAGCCCCAGCATTTT.

The CDR3 region is CASSVSWEQFF. Written as DNA, the CDR3 is TGTGCCAGCAGCGTTAGCTGGGAGCAGTTCTTC. This sequence joins TRBV9 and TRBJ2-1; D call uncertain. V gave up 2 bases and J gave up 10 bases, with 7 bases separating them. The CDR3 is 11 residues long. Germline CDR1 is SGDLS and CDR2 is YYNGEE.

The rearrangement links TRBV19 to TRBJ1-2; 7 nucleotides match TRBD1. V lost 3 bases to trimming and J lost 3 bases; unmatched junction nucleotides: 4. Germline-derived CDR1 and CDR2 are LNHDA and SQIVND (reference sequence). The CDR3 contains 14 residues. The CDR3 coding sequence is TGTGCCAGTAGTATCTGGACAGGCGACTATGGCTACACCTTC. It codes for CASSIWTGDYGYTF.

V usage is TRBV2 and J usage is TRBJ2-7; D may be TRBD2 (5 bases). The CDR3 loop spans 15 amino acids. Germline CDR1 reads SNHLY; CDR2 reads FYNNEI. Trimming removed 0 bases at V and 0 bases at J, with 9 bases between. The chain's CDR3 is CASSEADSGSYEQYF. The CDR3 nucleotides read TGTGCCAGCAGTGAAGCGGACTCCGGCTCCTACGAGCAGTACTTC.

The CDR3 region is CASSEDLAGYNEQFF. Here the CDR3 DNA reads TGTGCCAGCAGTGAAGATCTAGCGGGCTACAATGAGCAGTTCTTC. The V gene is TRBV6-1, the J gene TRBJ2-1; 8 positions agree with TRBD2. Germline V gene data show CDR1 as MNHNS and CDR2 as SASEGT. Trimming cost V 1 base and J 3 bases; bases outside gene matches: 2. The CDR3 runs to 15 residues.

The rearrangement uses TRBV27 and TRBJ2-3; the match to TRBD1 covers 9 bases. The CDR3 length is 16 residues. J lost 2 bases, V lost 6 bases, and 9 bases had no gene match. Germline assignment: CDR1 MNHEY and CDR2 SMNVEV (reference sequence). The CDR3 region has the DNA TGTGCCAGCAGACCACAGGGGGCGGGGGTCACAGATACGCAGTATTTT. Its protein is CASRPQGAGVTDTQYF.

The chain couples TRBV5-1 to TRBJ2-1; 8 nucleotides match TRBD2. V lost 2 bases, J lost 7 bases, and 8 bases stayed unmatched. CDR1 SGHRS and CDR2 YFSETQ come from the germline V gene. This CDR3 spans 15 amino acids. CDR3 residues: CASSLKPGLENEQFF. The CDR3 DNA follows: TGCGCCAGCAGCTTAAAACCGGGACTAGAGAATGAGCAGTTCTTC.

The chain is built from TRBV5-8 and TRBJ1-2, with TRBD1 matching 8 bases. Germline loops: CDR1 SGHTS, CDR2 YDEGEE. The CDR3 has 16 amino acids. With 2 bases clipped from V and 8 bases from J, the junction kept 14 bases outside the gene matches. This CDR3 reads CASSLTGPGGPQGYTF. DNA of the CDR3: TGTGCCAGCAGCTTAACGGGCCCAGGGGGCCCACAGGGCTACACCTTC.

The V gene is TRBV6-5, the J gene TRBJ2-1; possibly TRBD2 for D (5 bases). The germline CDR1 and CDR2 sequences are MNHEY and SVGAGI. CDR3 length equals 14 residues. V was cut by 10 bases and J by 4 bases, with 17 bases left in between. The CDR3, as DNA: TGTGCCACCTCCCTAGCCGGCAAATACAATGAGCAGTTCTTC. Translating it yields CATSLAGKYNEQFF.

The chain links TRBV15 to TRBJ1-3, with a possible D match to TRBD1 (5 bases). CDR1 LNHNV and CDR2 YYDKDF come from the germline V gene (reference sequence). The CDR3 totals 12 residues. CDR3 coding DNA: TGTGCTACCGGGGGGAGAGGAAACACCATATATTTT. Translating gives CATGGRGNTIYF. Looking up the rest from reference TRBV15 and TRBJ1-3 gives the full variable domain: DAMVIQNPRYQVTQFGKPVTLSCSQTLNHNVMYWYQQKSSQAPKLLFHYYDKDFNNEADTPDNFQSRRPNTSFCFLDIRSPGLGDTAMYLCATGGRGNTIYFGEGSWLTVV.

The CDR3 is CASSAGIVQFF. Here the CDR3 DNA reads TGCGCCAGCAGCGCGGGGATCGTGCAGTTCTTC. The V call is TRBV5-1, the J call TRBJ2-1, with D perhaps TRBD2 (6 bases). V was cut by 4 bases and J by 12 bases, with 11 bases left in between. The CDR3 runs 11 residues. The V gene's germline CDR1 is SGHRS and CDR2 YFSETQ.

This chain uses TRBV10-2 with TRBJ2-4, with 8 bases lining up with TRBD2. The CDR3 covers 15 residues. Germline V gene lookup returns CDR1 WSHSY and CDR2 SAAADI. V lost 8 bases, J lost 3 bases, and 9 bases stayed unmatched. Here the CDR3 reads CASGSSGMVKNIQYF. CDR3 sequence (DNA): TGCGCCAGCGGTAGTAGCGGGATGGTCAAAAACATTCAGTACTTC.

J is TRBJ2-5 and V is TRBV5-1; weak D call: TRBD2 (5 bases). The CDR3 loop spans 15 amino acids. The germline gives CDR1 SGHRS, CDR2 YFSETQ. With 5 bases removed from V and 4 bases from J, the gap between germline ends came to 18 bases. DNA for the CDR3: TGCGCCAGCAGTATAGGATCGGGGTGGGGAGAGACCCAGTACTTC. It yields the protein CASSIGSGWGETQYF. Supplemented by reference TRBV5-1 and TRBJ2-5, the full variable domain reads KAGVTQTPRYLIKTRGQQVTLSCSPISGHRSVSWYQQTPGQGLQFLFEYFSETQRNKGNFPGRFSGRQFSNSRSEMNVSTLELGDSALYLCASSIGSGWGETQYFGPGTRLLVL.

The rearrangement joins TRBV29-1 to TRBJ2-3, with D possibly matching TRBD2 (5 bases). The germline CDR1 and CDR2 sequences are SQVTM and ANQGSEA. The CDR3 totals 14 residues. V was cut by 2 bases and J by 5 bases, with 14 bases left in between. CDR3 DNA: TGCAGCGTTGAAAAGGGAGTGATGGTAGATACGCAGTATTTT. Its translation is CSVEKGVMVDTQYF.

This clone is a singleton in its sample. The V call is TRBV9, the J call TRBJ2-7, with TRBD1 identical over 12 bases. The CDR3 length is 16 residues. V shed 0 bases, J shed 5 bases, and the junction held 6 bases outside the gene matches. CDR1 is SGDLS and CDR2 is YYNGEE in the germline V gene. This CDR3 is CASSVAGQGASNEQYF. The CDR3 coding sequence is TGTGCCAGCAGCGTAGCGGGACAGGGGGCATCGAACGAGCAGTACTTC.